This T cell receptor beta chain stems from a study of cytomegalovirus exposure and HLA in healthy donors. PCR was performed using 60 Vbeta and 13 Jbeta primers. Clones were sequenced by immunoSEQ multiplex PCR, and TCRdb holds only the in-frame ones, with some missing. The data contain about 150,000 clones, 75% to 90% of them seen just once; the ten biggest clones take up approximately 2.1%. The CDR3 totals 13 residues. V shed 6 bases, J shed 5 bases, and the junction held 5 bases outside the gene matches. CDR1 and CDR2 from the germline V gene are ENHRY and SYGVKD. The sample comprised PBMCs. The rearrangement uses TRBV10-3 and TRBJ2-5; 8 bases match TRBD1. This clonotype was sampled from a male donor in good health and CMV-seronegative. In nucleotides, the CDR3 is TGTGCCATCAGCTCGGGACAGGCGGAGACCCAGTACTTC. Amino acids: CAISSGQAETQYF.